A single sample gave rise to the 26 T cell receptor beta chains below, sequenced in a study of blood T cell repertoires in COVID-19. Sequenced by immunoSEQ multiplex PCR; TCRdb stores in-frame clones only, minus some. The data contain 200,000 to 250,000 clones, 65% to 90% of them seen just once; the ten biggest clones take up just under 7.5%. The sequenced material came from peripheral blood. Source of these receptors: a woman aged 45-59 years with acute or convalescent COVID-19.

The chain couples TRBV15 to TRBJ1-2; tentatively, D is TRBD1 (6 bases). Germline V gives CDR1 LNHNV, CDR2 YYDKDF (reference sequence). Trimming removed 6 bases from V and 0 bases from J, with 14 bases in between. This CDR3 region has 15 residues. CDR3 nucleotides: TGTGCCACCAGTGGCAGGGGCGCCACTAACTATGGCTACACCTTC. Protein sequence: CATSGRGATNYGYTF.

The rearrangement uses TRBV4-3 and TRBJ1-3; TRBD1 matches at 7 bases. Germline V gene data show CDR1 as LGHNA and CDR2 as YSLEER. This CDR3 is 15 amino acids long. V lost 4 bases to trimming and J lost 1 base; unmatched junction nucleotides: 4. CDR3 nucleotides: TGCGCCAGCAGCCCTAACAGGGGTTCTGGAAACACCATATATTTT. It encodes CASSPNRGSGNTIYF.

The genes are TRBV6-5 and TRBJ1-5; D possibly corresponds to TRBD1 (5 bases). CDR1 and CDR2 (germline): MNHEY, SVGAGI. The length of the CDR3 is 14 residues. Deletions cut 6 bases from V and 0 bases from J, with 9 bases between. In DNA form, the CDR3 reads TGTGCCAGCAGGGGACTGGTTAGCAATCAGCCCCAGCATTTT. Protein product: CASRGLVSNQPQHF.

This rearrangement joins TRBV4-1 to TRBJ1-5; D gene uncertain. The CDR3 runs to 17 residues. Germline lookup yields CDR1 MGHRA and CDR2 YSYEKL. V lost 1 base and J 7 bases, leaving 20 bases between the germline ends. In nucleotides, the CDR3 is TGCGCCAGCAGCCAAGTGGTATCAAGAACAGTGCTCCAGCCCCAGCATTTT. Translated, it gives CASSQVVSRTVLQPQHF.

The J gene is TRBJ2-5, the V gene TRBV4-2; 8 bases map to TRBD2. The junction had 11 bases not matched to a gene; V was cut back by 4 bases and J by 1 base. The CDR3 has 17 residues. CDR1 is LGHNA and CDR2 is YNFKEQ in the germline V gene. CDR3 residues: CASSPIQYGGAQETQYF. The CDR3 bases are TGTGCCAGCAGCCCAATCCAGTACGGGGGGGCCCAAGAGACCCAGTACTTC.

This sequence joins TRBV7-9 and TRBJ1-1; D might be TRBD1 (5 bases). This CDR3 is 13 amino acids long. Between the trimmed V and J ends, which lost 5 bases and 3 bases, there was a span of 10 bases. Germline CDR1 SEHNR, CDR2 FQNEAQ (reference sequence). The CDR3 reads CASSLDRHTEAFF. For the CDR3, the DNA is TGTGCCAGCAGCCTAGACAGACACACTGAAGCTTTCTTT.

In DNA, the CDR3 is TGTGCCAGCAGCTTACGACTAGCGGACAGCACAGATACGCAGTATTTT. Translation gives CASSLRLADSTDTQYF. The V and J genes are TRBV5-4 and TRBJ2-3, with TRBD2 matching 9 bases. The CDR3 totals 16 residues. CDR1 is SGHNT, CDR2 YYREEE, per germline (reference sequence). The V gene end was trimmed by 2 bases and the J gene end by 0 bases; junction bases not matched to a gene: 4. The complete variable domain, with remaining parts taken from reference TRBV5-4 and TRBJ2-3, reads ETGVTQSPTHLIKTRGQQVTLRCSSQSGHNTVSWYQQALGQGPQFIFQYYREEENGRGNFPPRFSGLQFPNYSSELNVNALELDDSALYLCASSLRLADSTDTQYFGPGTRLTVL.

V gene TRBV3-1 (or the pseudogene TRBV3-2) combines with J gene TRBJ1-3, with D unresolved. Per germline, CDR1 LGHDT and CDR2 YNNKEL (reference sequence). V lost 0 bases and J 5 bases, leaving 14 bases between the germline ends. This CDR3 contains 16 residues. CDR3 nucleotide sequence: TGTGCCAGCAGCCAAGATATGGTTGGCCAGAGAAACACCATATATTTT. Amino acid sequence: CASSQDMVGQRNTIYF.

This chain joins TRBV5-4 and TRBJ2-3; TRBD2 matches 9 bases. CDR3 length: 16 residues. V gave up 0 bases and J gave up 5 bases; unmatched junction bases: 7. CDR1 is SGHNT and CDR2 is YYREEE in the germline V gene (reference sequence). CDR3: CASSLGIAGAGDTQYF. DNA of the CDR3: TGTGCCAGCAGCTTGGGAATAGCGGGAGCAGGAGATACGCAGTATTTT.

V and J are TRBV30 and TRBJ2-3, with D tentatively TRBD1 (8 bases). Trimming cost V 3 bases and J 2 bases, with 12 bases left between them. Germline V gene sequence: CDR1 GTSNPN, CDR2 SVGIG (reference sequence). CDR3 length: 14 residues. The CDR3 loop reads CAWSTGGDTDTQYF. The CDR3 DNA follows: TGTGCCTGGAGCACAGGGGGGGACACAGATACGCAGTATTTT.

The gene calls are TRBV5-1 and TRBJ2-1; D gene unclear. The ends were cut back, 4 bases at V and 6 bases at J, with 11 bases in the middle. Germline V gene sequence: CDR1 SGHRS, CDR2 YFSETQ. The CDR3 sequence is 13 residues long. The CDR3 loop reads CASSAGPANEQFF. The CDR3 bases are TGCGCCAGCAGCGCTGGGCCCGCCAATGAGCAGTTCTTC.

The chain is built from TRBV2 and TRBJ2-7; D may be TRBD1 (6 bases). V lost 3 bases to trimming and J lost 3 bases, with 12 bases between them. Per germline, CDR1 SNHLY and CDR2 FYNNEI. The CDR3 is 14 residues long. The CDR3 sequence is CASSDGAGDYEQYF. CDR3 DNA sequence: TGTGCCAGCAGTGACGGGGCAGGGGACTACGAGCAGTACTTC.

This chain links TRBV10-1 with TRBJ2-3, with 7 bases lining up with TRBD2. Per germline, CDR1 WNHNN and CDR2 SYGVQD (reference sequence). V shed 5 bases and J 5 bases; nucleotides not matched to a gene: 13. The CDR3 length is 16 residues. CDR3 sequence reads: CASSNDLAGAVDTQYF. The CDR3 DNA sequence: TGCGCCAGCAGTAACGATTTGGCGGGAGCGGTAGATACGCAGTATTTT.

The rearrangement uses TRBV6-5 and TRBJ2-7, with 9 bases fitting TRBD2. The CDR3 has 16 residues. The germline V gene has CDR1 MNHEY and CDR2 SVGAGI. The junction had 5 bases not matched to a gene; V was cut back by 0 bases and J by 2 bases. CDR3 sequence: CASSYSSSGNTYEQYF. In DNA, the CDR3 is TGTGCCAGCAGTTACTCTTCTAGCGGGAACACCTACGAGCAGTACTTC.

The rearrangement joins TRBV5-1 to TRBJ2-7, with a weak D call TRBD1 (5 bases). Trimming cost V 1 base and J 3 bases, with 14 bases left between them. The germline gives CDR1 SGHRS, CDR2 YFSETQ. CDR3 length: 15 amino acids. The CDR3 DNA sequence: TGCGCCAGCAGCTTGCAATTTTCAGGGATCTACGAGCAGTACTTC. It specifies CASSLQFSGIYEQYF.

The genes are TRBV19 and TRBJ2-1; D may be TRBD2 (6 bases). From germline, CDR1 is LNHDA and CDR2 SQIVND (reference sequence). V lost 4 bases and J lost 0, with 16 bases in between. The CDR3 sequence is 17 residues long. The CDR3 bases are TGTGCCAGTAGTAGAGGACTACCCCAGAGCTCCTACAATGAGCAGTTCTTC. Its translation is CASSRGLPQSSYNEQFF. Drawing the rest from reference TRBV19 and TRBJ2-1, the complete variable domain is DGGITQSPKYLFRKEGQNVTLSCEQNLNHDAMYWYRQDPGQGLRLIYYSQIVNDFQKGDIAEGYSVSREKKESFPLTVTSAQKNPTAFYLCASSRGLPQSSYNEQFFGPGTRLTVL.

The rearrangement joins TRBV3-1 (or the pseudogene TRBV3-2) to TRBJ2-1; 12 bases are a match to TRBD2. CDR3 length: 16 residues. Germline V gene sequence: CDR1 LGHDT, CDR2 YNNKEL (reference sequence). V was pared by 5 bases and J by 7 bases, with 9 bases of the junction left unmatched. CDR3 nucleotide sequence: TGTGCCAGCAGCGCCCTAGCGGGAGGGCCAGTAAATGAGCAGTTCTTC. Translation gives CASSALAGGPVNEQFF.

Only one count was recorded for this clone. This CDR3 reads CASSPNRGREAFF. In nucleotides, the CDR3 is TGTGCCAGCAGTCCAAATAGGGGGCGTGAAGCTTTCTTT. The rearrangement joins TRBV6-5 to TRBJ1-1; 7 nucleotides line up with TRBD1. Germline lookup yields CDR1 MNHEY and CDR2 SVGAGI. V shed 5 bases and J 7 bases; nucleotides not matched to a gene: 7. This CDR3 has 13 residues.

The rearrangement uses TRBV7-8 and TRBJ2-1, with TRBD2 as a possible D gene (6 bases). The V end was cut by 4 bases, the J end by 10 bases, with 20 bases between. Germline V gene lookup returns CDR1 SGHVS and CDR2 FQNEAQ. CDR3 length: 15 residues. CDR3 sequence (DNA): TGTGCCAGCAGCTATAGCGGAATTGTACGTGGCGAGCAGTTCTTC. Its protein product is CASSYSGIVRGEQFF.

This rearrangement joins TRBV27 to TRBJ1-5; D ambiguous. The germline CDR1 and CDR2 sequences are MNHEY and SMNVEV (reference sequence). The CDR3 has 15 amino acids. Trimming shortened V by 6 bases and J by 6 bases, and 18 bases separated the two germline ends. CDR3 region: CASSPDSGVAQPQHF. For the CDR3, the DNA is TGTGCCAGCAGCCCAGACTCGGGTGTGGCTCAGCCCCAGCATTTT.

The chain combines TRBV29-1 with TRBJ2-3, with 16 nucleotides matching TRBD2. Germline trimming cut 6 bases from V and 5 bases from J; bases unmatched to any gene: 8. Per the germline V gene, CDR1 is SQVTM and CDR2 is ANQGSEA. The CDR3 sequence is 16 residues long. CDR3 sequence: CSVKLGLAGGQDTQYF. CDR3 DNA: TGCAGCGTCAAACTGGGACTAGCGGGAGGGCAAGATACGCAGTATTTT.

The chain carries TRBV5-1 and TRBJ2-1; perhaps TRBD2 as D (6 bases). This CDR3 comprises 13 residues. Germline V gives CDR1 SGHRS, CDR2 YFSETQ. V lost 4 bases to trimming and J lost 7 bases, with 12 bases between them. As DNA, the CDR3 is TGCGCCAGCAGCCCGGGACTGACTAATGAGCAGTTCTTC. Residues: CASSPGLTNEQFF.

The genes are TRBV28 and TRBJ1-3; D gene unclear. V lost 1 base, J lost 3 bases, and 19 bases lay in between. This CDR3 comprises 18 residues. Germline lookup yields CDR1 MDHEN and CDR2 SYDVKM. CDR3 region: CASSLFNPREPNGNTIYF. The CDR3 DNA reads TGTGCCAGCAGTTTATTTAATCCTCGGGAGCCGAATGGAAACACCATATATTTT.

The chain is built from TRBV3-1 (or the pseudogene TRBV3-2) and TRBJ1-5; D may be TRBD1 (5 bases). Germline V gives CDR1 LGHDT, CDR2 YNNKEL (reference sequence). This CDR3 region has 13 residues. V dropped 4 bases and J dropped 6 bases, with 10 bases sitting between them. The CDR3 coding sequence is TGTGCCAGCAGCCCCGCAGGGTCTCAGCCCCAGCATTTT. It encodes CASSPAGSQPQHF.

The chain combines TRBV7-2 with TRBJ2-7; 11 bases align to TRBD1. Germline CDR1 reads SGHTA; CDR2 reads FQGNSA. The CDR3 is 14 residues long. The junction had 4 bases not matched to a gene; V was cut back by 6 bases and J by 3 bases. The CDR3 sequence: CASRTGTGGYEQYF. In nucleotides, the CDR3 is TGTGCCAGCAGAACCGGGACAGGGGGCTACGAGCAGTACTTC. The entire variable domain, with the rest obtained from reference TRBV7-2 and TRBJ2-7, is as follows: GAGVSQSPSNKVTEKGKDVELRCDPISGHTALYWYRQSLGQGLEFLIYFQGNSAPDKSGLPSDRFSAERTGGSVSTLTIQRTQQEDSAVYLCASRTGTGGYEQYFGPGTRLTVT.

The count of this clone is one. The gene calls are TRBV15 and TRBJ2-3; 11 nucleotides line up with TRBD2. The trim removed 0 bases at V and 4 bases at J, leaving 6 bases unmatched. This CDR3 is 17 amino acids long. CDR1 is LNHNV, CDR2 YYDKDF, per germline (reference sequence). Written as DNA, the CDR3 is TGTGCCACCAGCAGAGATCTTAGCGGGGGGGCCTCAGATACGCAGTATTTT. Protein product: CATSRDLSGGASDTQYF.